One sample yielded the 17 T cell receptor beta chains listed below, sequenced in a study of blood T cell repertoires in COVID-19 (dated by TCRdb to the early 2020s). Library prep was done by the immunoSEQ multiplex PCR assay. The table comes from immuneACCESS by way of TCRdb, which keeps in-frame sequences with V and J called. Part of the clones is missing from these tables; in studies checked, under half for an unresolved V gene and the rest for unknown reasons. This sample comprises some 350,000 clones, around nine tenths of them detected only once. Of the sample, around 3% is held by the ten largest clones. The specimen sequenced was peripheral blood. The receptors were sampled from a human donor in a cohort sampled during active COVID-19.

The chain joins TRBV21-1 to TRBJ1-5; no DNA check was done on the table's D call, TRBD1. TRBV21-1 is a listed pseudogene. CDR3 length: 18 amino acids. CDR3 residues: CASRYRVVRGRDNQPQHF. The CDR3 DNA is TGTGCCAGCCGGTACAGGGTGGTCAGGGGGCGCGACAATCAGCCCCAGCATTTT.

V gene TRBV5-5 combines with J gene TRBJ2-1; D may be TRBD1 (5 bases). The V gene's germline CDR1 is SGHKS and CDR2 YYEKEE (reference sequence). The CDR3 length is 15 residues. The germline V and J ends were trimmed by 1 base and 7 bases, with 15 bases remaining between them. The CDR3 loop is CASSLSYQGRNEQFF. CDR3 bases: TGTGCCAGCAGCTTGTCGTATCAGGGTAGGAATGAGCAGTTCTTC.

The chain joins TRBV30 to TRBJ2-5; D possibly corresponds to TRBD2 (5 bases). The CDR3 extends over 16 amino acids. CDR1 GTSNPN and CDR2 SVGIG come from the germline V gene (reference sequence). V was shortened by 0 bases and J by 5 bases, with 19 bases between the two germline ends. DNA for the CDR3: TGTGCCTGGAGTGTAGGCGTTGTAGGGAGTTTGGAGACCCAGTACTTC. It yields the protein CAWSVGVVGSLETQYF.

The chain recombines TRBV5-5 with TRBJ1-5, with D maybe TRBD1 (6 bases). V gave up 3 bases and J gave up 0 bases, with 7 bases separating them. Germline lookup yields CDR1 SGHKS and CDR2 YYEKEE (reference sequence). The CDR3 length is 14 residues. In DNA form, the CDR3 reads TGTGCCAGCAGCTGGACAGTTAGCAATCAGCCCCAGCATTTT. Encoded protein: CASSWTVSNQPQHF.

The rearrangement joins TRBV5-5 to TRBJ1-1; 7 bases align to TRBD1. There are 14 residues in the CDR3. CDR1 and CDR2 from the germline V gene are SGHKS and YYEKEE (reference sequence). V shed 4 bases and J 6 bases; nucleotides not matched to a gene: 9. The CDR3 loop reads CASSIRDRSAEAFF. The DNA of the CDR3 is TGTGCCAGCAGCATCCGGGACAGAAGCGCTGAAGCTTTCTTT.

Here the CDR3 DNA reads TGTGCCAGCAGCCAAGGACTAGCGGGAGGGCCATTAACCGGGGAGCTGTTTTTT. This encodes CASSQGLAGGPLTGELFF. The chain carries TRBV3-1 (or the pseudogene TRBV3-2) and TRBJ2-2; TRBD2 agrees at 14 bases. Trimming at V came to 1 base and at J to 5 bases, leaving 6 bases not matched to a gene. The CDR3 spans 18 residues. In germline, CDR1 is LGHDT, CDR2 YNNKEL (reference sequence).

The rearrangement links TRBV21-1 to TRBJ2-7; the D call of TRBD1 is as the table states it, not checked on the DNA. TRBV21-1 is classified as a pseudogene. The CDR3 sequence is 15 residues long. CDR3 protein: CASSKSGQMSYEQYF. CDR3 DNA sequence: TGTGCCAGCAGCAAATCCGGACAGATGTCCTACGAGCAGTACTTC.

This chain uses TRBV5-1 with TRBJ2-1; D is perhaps TRBD2 (6 bases). The CDR3 extends over 14 amino acids. CDR1 is SGHRS and CDR2 is YFSETQ in the germline V gene. V was pared by 0 bases and J by 6 bases, with 10 bases between. The CDR3 region has the DNA TGCGCCAGCAGCTTGGGCGGGGACCCCAATGAGCAGTTCTTC. It is translated as CASSLGGDPNEQFF.

This CDR3 reads CASSPQISGSTDTQYF. In DNA, the CDR3 is TGTGCCAGCTCACCACAAATTAGCGGGAGCACAGATACGCAGTATTTT. The genes are TRBV18 and TRBJ2-3; TRBD2 matches 7 bases. This CDR3 contains 16 residues. Per germline, CDR1 KGHSH and CDR2 LQKENI. V lost 1 base and J lost 0; bases outside the gene matches: 4.

The chain is built from TRBV5-6 and TRBJ1-2; D is uncertain. Germline loops: CDR1 SGHDT, CDR2 YYEEEE. This CDR3 is 19 amino acids long. V was shortened by 4 bases and J by 4 bases, with 29 bases between the two germline ends. The CDR3 DNA reads TGTGCCAGCAGCCTAGGACGCGCCGCGGCCGGGAGCTATGGCTATGGCTACACCTTC. Its protein product is CASSLGRAAAGSYGYGYTF.

In this sample, this clone turned up a few times. The chain carries TRBV29-1 and TRBJ1-1; weak D call: TRBD1 (5 bases). CDR1 is SQVTM and CDR2 is ANQGSEA in the germline V gene. Trimming pared 7 bases from V and 10 bases from J, leaving 19 bases between. The CDR3 loop spans 12 amino acids. CDR3 loop: CSGGGGSIPAFF. The DNA of the CDR3 is TGCAGCGGCGGGGGTGGCTCAATCCCAGCTTTCTTT. Variable domain in full (rest from reference TRBV29-1 and TRBJ1-1): SAVISQKPSRDICQRGTSLTIQCQVDSQVTMMFWYRQQPGQSLTLIATANQGSEATYESGFVIDKFPISRPNLTFSTLTVSNMSPEDSSIYLCSGGGGSIPAFFGQGTRLTVV.

The V gene is TRBV7-3, the J gene TRBJ2-1; 8 nucleotides match TRBD2. The CDR3 is 18 amino acids. J lost 1 base, V lost 1 base, and 9 bases had no gene match. The V gene's germline CDR1 is SGHTA and CDR2 FQGTGA. In DNA form, the CDR3 reads TGTGCCAGCAGCTTAAGGGGAGGTATAGCGGGGTCCTACAATGAGCAGTTCTTC. Translation gives CASSLRGGIAGSYNEQFF.

The V and J genes are TRBV6-1 and TRBJ2-2; 9 nucleotides match TRBD2. Germline CDR1 is MNHNS and CDR2 is SASEGT. The CDR3 consists of 15 residues. The trim removed 3 bases at V and 7 bases at J, leaving 6 bases unmatched. The CDR3 sequence: CASSESGGLVGELFF. In DNA form, the CDR3 reads TGTGCCAGCAGTGAGAGCGGGGGGCTGGTCGGGGAGCTGTTTTTT.

V is TRBV30 and J is TRBJ1-6; D not certain. The germline gives CDR1 GTSNPN, CDR2 SVGIG (reference sequence). The length of the CDR3 is 13 residues. The V end lost 3 bases, the J end lost 10 bases, and 13 bases lay between the germline ends. The CDR3 sequence: CAWSQEEGSPLHF. As DNA, the CDR3 is TGTGCCTGGAGCCAGGAGGAAGGGTCACCCCTCCACTTT.

The J gene is TRBJ1-1, the V gene TRBV18; 10 bases match TRBD1. From germline, CDR1 is KGHSH and CDR2 LQKENI. V was pared by 8 bases and J by 3 bases, with 6 bases of the junction left unmatched. The CDR3 consists of 14 residues. CDR3 DNA: TGTGCCAGCACGTCGGGACAGGGGTACACTGAAGCTTTCTTT. Amino acids: CASTSGQGYTEAFF.

CDR3 DNA: TGTGCCAGCAGCCCGGAGGGGCTAACTAAAAACATTCAGTACTTC. It yields the protein CASSPEGLTKNIQYF. The J gene is TRBJ2-4, the V gene TRBV7-9; D possibly corresponds to TRBD2 (6 bases). The CDR3 length is 15 residues. V was clipped by 5 bases and J by 4 bases, with 15 bases between them. Looked up from germline, CDR1 is SEHNR and CDR2 is FQNEAQ (reference sequence).

The J gene is TRBJ2-3, the V gene TRBV27; TRBD1 matches at 8 bases. Germline V gene data show CDR1 as MNHEY and CDR2 as SMNVEV (reference sequence). This CDR3 is built from 16 residues. V lost 6 bases, J lost 2 bases, and 10 bases stayed unmatched. This CDR3 is CASSIGQGGTTDTQYF. In DNA form, the CDR3 reads TGTGCCAGCAGCATTGGACAGGGAGGAACCACAGATACGCAGTATTTT.